This T cell receptor (beta chain) derives from a study of radiotherapy plus CTLA-4 blockade in lung cancer. Notes on this clone: The antigen remains undetermined.

The length of the CDR3 is 13 residues. V gave up 3 bases and J gave up 2 bases, with 4 bases separating them. Germline CDR1 is LNHDA and CDR2 is SQIVND (reference sequence). Study-wide results and caveats: Alongside interferon-beta, early blood T cell clone dynamics were reportedly the best predictor of response. TCR clones originating in tumors grew in number in blood after radiotherapy plus ipilimumab.

The study gave focal radiation plus ipilimumab CTLA-4 blockade to patients with chemo-refractory metastatic non-small-cell lung cancer. Assay: immunoSEQ multiplex PCR; the TCRdb copy retains only in-frame clones and omits some. This sample has tens of thousands of clones; about 83% occur once, and the top ten carry around 0.8%. The clonotype comes from a human donor with non-small cell lung cancer who had stable disease on radiotherapy plus ipilimumab. The sequencing used peripheral blood, collected from a patient treated with radiotherapy plus ipilimumab. The V call is TRBV19, the J call TRBJ2-2; unclear D gene. The CDR3 loop reads CASSMTNTGELFF. As DNA, the CDR3 is TGTGCCAGTAGTATGACTAACACCGGGGAGCTGTTTTTT. Together with reference TRBV19 and TRBJ2-2, the CDR3 gives the full variable domain: DGGITQSPKYLFRKEGQNVTLSCEQNLNHDAMYWYRQDPGQGLRLIYYSQIVNDFQKGDIAEGYSVSREKKESFPLTVTSAQKNPTAFYLCASSMTNTGELFFGEGSRLTVL.